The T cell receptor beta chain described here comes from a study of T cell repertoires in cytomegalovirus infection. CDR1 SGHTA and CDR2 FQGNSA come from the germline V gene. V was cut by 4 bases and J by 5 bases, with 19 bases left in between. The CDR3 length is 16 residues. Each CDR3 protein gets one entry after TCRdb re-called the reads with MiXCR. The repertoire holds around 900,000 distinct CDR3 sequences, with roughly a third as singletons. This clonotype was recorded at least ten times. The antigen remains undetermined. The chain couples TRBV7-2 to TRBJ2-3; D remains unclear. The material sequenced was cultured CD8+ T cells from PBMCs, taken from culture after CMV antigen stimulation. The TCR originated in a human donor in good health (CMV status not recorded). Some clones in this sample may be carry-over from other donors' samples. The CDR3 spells CASSSPLWLERDTQYF. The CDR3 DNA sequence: TGTGCCAGCAGCTCACCCCTGTGGCTAGAGAGAGATACGCAGTATTTT.